A selection of T cell receptor beta chains follows, all from one sample in a study of blood T cell repertoires in COVID-19. Here immunoSEQ multiplex PCR was the method, and the copy in TCRdb shows in-frame clones only, minus some. The table includes about 210,000 clones, around 83% detected once. The specimen sequenced was peripheral blood. These receptors were obtained from a man in his fifties with active or convalescent COVID-19. Both conserved end residues are part of each CDR3. The D gene is left open where the match is weak. Rows may omit the clone size; those that give it use once, few, many or a size class.

D: .; size: .; V: TRBV5-4; J: TRBJ2-5; DNA: TGTGCCAGCAGCTTGGAACAGATTCAAGAGACCCAGTACTTC; CDR3: CASSLEQIQETQYF
D: TRBD1; size: .; V: TRBV7-9; J: TRBJ2-2; DNA: TGTGCCAGCAGCCTTGGCGACAGGGTGAACACCGGGGAGCTGTTTTTT; CDR3: CASSLGDRVNTGELFF
D: TRBD1; size: .; V: TRBV28; J: TRBJ1-6; DNA: TGTGCCAGCAGTTCTCCCGGACAGGGGGATTATTCACCCCTCCACTTT; CDR3: CASSSPGQGDYSPLHF
D: .; size: .; V: TRBV5-1; J: TRBJ1-2; DNA: TGCGCCAGCAGCTTGGGAGGGCGAGGGAATGGCTACACCTTC; CDR3: CASSLGGRGNGYTF
D: .; size: .; V: TRBV7-2; J: TRBJ2-3; DNA: TGTGCCAGCCGGACTCGGGACACAGATACGCAGTATTTT; CDR3: CASRTRDTDTQYF
D: .; size: once; V: TRBV10-2; J: TRBJ2-2; DNA: TGCGCCAGCAGTGTAGTCGCGAACACCGGGGAGCTGTTTTTT; CDR3: CASSVVANTGELFF
D: .; size: .; V: TRBV12-3/TRBV12-4; J: TRBJ1-6; DNA: TGTGCCAGCACCCTGGGCAGTTCACCCCTCCACTTT; CDR3: CASTLGSSPLHF
D: .; size: .; V: TRBV12-3/TRBV12-4; J: TRBJ2-5; DNA: TGTGCCAGCAGTTTACCTGAGGGAGAGACCCAGTACTTC; CDR3: CASSLPEGETQYF
D: .; size: many; V: TRBV9; J: TRBJ1-5; DNA: TGTGCCAGCAGCACCAACTCCGGGCGGGGGCCCCAGCATTTT; CDR3: CASSTNSGRGPQHF
D: .; size: once; V: TRBV18; J: TRBJ2-1; DNA: TGTGCCAGCTCACCGCCTAATGGTGGCTCCTACAATGAGCAGTTCTTC; CDR3: CASSPPNGGSYNEQFF
D: .; size: .; V: TRBV3-1/TRBV3-2; J: TRBJ2-1; DNA: TGTGCCAGCAGCCAAAACAACATACGAGGCAATGAGCAGTTCTTC; CDR3: CASSQNNIRGNEQFF
D: TRBD2; size: .; V: TRBV9; J: TRBJ2-3; DNA: TGTGCCAGCAGCGTTCGAAGCGGGATAAGCACAGATACGCAGTATTTT; CDR3: CASSVRSGISTDTQYF
D: .; size: .; V: TRBV5-4; J: TRBJ2-7; DNA: TGTGCCAGCAGCCCGGTGGCAGGTGGTAACGAGCAGTACTTC; CDR3: CASSPVAGGNEQYF
D: .; size: few; V: TRBV5-6; J: TRBJ1-4; DNA: TGTGCCAGCAGCAACAGGGATATTAACGAAAAACTGTTTTTT; CDR3: CASSNRDINEKLFF
D: TRBD1; size: .; V: TRBV19; J: TRBJ1-3; DNA: TGTGCCAGTAGTATACCGGGACAGGGAACTGGAAACACCATATATTTT; CDR3: CASSIPGQGTGNTIYF